The present T cell receptor (beta chain) was sequenced within a study of T cell responses to AZD1222 COVID-19 vaccine. The CDR3 totals 12 residues. The germline V and J ends were trimmed by 8 bases and 12 bases, with 19 bases remaining between them. Germline loops: CDR1 SNHLY, CDR2 FYNNEI. The data were produced by immunoSEQ multiplex PCR, yet TCRdb's version contains in-frame clones alone and is incomplete. The sample yields some 65,000 clones, 60% to 85% seen once. This specimen consisted of peripheral blood, obtained on day 0 of MenACWY control vaccination. V and J are TRBV2 and TRBJ1-2; D perhaps matches TRBD1 (6 bases). The sequence was collected from an adult in good health. In DNA form, the CDR3 reads TGTGCCAGCTTCGGACAGACGGGGAGGGACACCTTC. It translates to CASFGQTGRDTF.